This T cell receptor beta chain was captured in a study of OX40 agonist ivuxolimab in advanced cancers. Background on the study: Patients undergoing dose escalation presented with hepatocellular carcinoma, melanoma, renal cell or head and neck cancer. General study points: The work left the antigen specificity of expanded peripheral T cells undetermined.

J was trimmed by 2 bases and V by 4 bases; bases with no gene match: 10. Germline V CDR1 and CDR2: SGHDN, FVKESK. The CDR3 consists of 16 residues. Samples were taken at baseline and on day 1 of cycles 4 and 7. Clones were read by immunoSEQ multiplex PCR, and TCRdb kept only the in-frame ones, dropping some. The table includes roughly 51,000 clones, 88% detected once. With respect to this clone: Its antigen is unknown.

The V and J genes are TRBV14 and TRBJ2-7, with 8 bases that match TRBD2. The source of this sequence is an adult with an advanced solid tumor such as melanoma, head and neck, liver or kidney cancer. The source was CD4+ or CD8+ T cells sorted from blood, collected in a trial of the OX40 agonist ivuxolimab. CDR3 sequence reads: CASSLKRPGLAYEQYF. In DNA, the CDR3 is TGTGCCAGCAGCCTTAAGAGGCCGGGACTAGCCTACGAGCAGTACTTC.